The 29 T cell receptor beta chains below all came from one sample that was sequenced in a study of blood T cell repertoires in COVID-19. TCRdb's copy holds only in-frame clones and misses some; the assay was immunoSEQ multiplex PCR. The table has 250,000 or so clones, approximately 90% seen once; the top ten hold approximately 2.5%. Sequencing was carried out using peripheral blood. Receptors originate from a man between 25 and 39 years old with COVID-19, enrolled during active disease.

The chain employs TRBV4-1 and TRBJ2-1; 9 nucleotides line up with TRBD1. The J segment lost 8 bases and the V segment lost 5 bases, leaving 7 bases of the junction unmatched. The V gene's germline CDR1 is MGHRA and CDR2 YSYEKL. The CDR3 loop spans 14 amino acids. The CDR3 loop reads CASSSGTGSDEQFF. CDR3 DNA: TGCGCCAGCAGCTCCGGGACAGGGAGCGATGAGCAGTTCTTC.

This rearrangement joins TRBV18 to TRBJ1-1; D is unresolved. The V end lost 3 bases, the J end lost 1 base, and 15 bases lay between the germline ends. Per the germline V gene, CDR1 is KGHSH and CDR2 is LQKENI. The CDR3 runs to 16 residues. CDR3 protein: CASSPYTAGSNTEAFF. Here the CDR3 DNA reads TGTGCCAGCTCACCCTACACGGCGGGATCGAACACTGAAGCTTTCTTT.

This chain joins TRBV27 and TRBJ1-2; tentative D call: TRBD1 (5 bases). The CDR3 consists of 14 residues. Germline CDR1 MNHEY, CDR2 SMNVEV (reference sequence). Trimming took 2 bases from V and 4 from J, leaving 11 bases between them. CDR3 bases: TGTGCCAGCAGTTTAAGGCAGGGAACCTATGGCTACACCTTC. It codes for CASSLRQGTYGYTF.

The gene calls are TRBV29-1 and TRBJ2-1; 8 bases line up with TRBD1. CDR3 length equals 13 residues. CDR1 SQVTM and CDR2 ANQGSEA come from the germline V gene. J was trimmed by 8 bases and V by 7 bases; bases with no gene match: 10. CDR3 bases: TGCAGCGCCCTGTCCCCAGGGGGCTATGAGCAGTTCTTC. It codes for CSALSPGGYEQFF.

V and J are TRBV7-2 and TRBJ1-1; a weak D match, TRBD1 (5 bases). CDR1 is SGHTA and CDR2 is FQGNSA in the germline V gene. CDR3 length: 16 residues. V lost 5 bases, J lost 5 bases, and 21 bases lay in between. The CDR3 sequence is CASSLTLTGAVTEAFF. For the CDR3, the DNA is TGTGCCAGCAGCCTAACCCTAACAGGCGCCGTTACTGAAGCTTTCTTT.

This clone was observed a few times. This chain uses TRBV12-3 or TRBV12-4 with TRBJ1-1; D is perhaps TRBD1 (5 bases). Trimming took off 6 bases at V and 5 bases at J, with 13 bases between the two ends. The CDR3 runs 13 residues. The CDR3 sequence is CASSPPRGTEAFF. In DNA form, the CDR3 reads TGTGCCAGCAGCCCTCCCCGGGGGACTGAAGCTTTCTTT.

The chain uses TRBV19 and TRBJ2-1; D uncertain. The CDR3 runs 19 residues. CDR1 LNHDA and CDR2 SQIVND come from the germline V gene (reference sequence). Trimming removed 4 bases at V and 4 bases at J, with 26 bases between. This CDR3 is CASSRAGVHNNPLYNEQFF. In DNA, the CDR3 is TGTGCCAGTAGTAGGGCAGGCGTACATAACAACCCCCTATACAATGAGCAGTTCTTC.

The CDR3 sequence is CASRSQTGVNQPQHF. Here the CDR3 DNA reads TGTGCCAGCAGATCCCAAACAGGGGTAAATCAGCCCCAGCATTTT. The chain couples TRBV2 to TRBJ1-5; 7 bases are a match to TRBD1. The germline V gene encodes CDR1 SNHLY and CDR2 FYNNEI. V shed 6 bases and J 4 bases; nucleotides not matched to a gene: 9. The CDR3 extends over 15 amino acids.

The chain has TRBV6-2 or TRBV6-3 and TRBJ2-3; 9 positions match TRBD1. Trimming at V came to 4 bases and at J to 2 bases, leaving 1 base not matched to a gene. CDR1 and CDR2 from the germline V gene are MNHEY and SVGEGT. There are 14 residues in the CDR3. This CDR3 is CASSWDRVTDTQYF. As DNA, the CDR3 is TGTGCCAGCAGTTGGGACAGGGTCACAGATACGCAGTATTTT.

This clone was seen a single time. V is TRBV27 and J is TRBJ1-1, with 7 bases matching TRBD1. The germline V gene encodes CDR1 MNHEY and CDR2 SMNVEV (reference sequence). The length of the CDR3 is 14 residues. The ends lost 6 bases at V and 10 bases at J; junction bases unmatched: 14. The CDR3 is CASSSGQDDWGAFF. CDR3 coding DNA: TGTGCCAGCAGCTCCGGACAGGACGATTGGGGAGCTTTCTTT.

V usage is TRBV28 and J usage is TRBJ1-1; D may be TRBD1 (6 bases). Germline V lookup: CDR1 MDHEN, CDR2 SYDVKM. The CDR3 consists of 16 residues. V was trimmed by 3 bases and J by 1 base, leaving 15 bases between them. The CDR3 region is CASSFTGTRPNTEAFF. CDR3 nucleotide sequence: TGTGCCAGCAGTTTCACAGGGACGAGGCCGAACACTGAAGCTTTCTTT. The full variable domain, completed using reference TRBV28 and TRBJ1-1, is DVKVTQSSRYLVKRTGEKVFLECVQDMDHENMFWYRQDPGLGLRLIYFSYDVKMKEKGDIPEGYSVSREKKERFSLILESASTNQTSMYLCASSFTGTRPNTEAFFGQGTRLTVV.

This clone was seen a handful of times. V usage is TRBV28 and J usage is TRBJ1-5; D uncertain. This CDR3 spans 16 amino acids. Looked up from germline, CDR1 is MDHEN and CDR2 is SYDVKM. V was trimmed by 6 bases and J by 5 bases, leaving 20 bases between them. For the CDR3, the DNA is TGTGCCAGCAGCCCGGGGAGTACCTGGGTGGATCAGCCCCAGCATTTT. Protein product: CASSPGSTWVDQPQHF.

This clone was recorded only once. The gene calls are TRBV10-3 and TRBJ1-5; 7 bases fit TRBD1. V lost 6 bases and J lost 2; bases outside the gene matches: 4. There are 14 residues in the CDR3. The germline V gene has CDR1 ENHRY and CDR2 SYGVKD. The CDR3 sequence is CAIRNTGGNQPQHF. The CDR3 region has the DNA TGTGCCATCAGGAACACAGGGGGCAATCAGCCCCAGCATTTT.

V gene TRBV28 combines with J gene TRBJ2-7; 8 nucleotides match TRBD2. Germline CDR1 is MDHEN and CDR2 is SYDVKM. V shed 6 bases, J shed 6 bases, and the junction held 10 bases outside the gene matches. The CDR3 spans 14 residues. The DNA of the CDR3 is TGTGCCAGCAGGGGGTGGAGCGGGAGATTCGAGCAGTACTTC. Amino acid sequence: CASRGWSGRFEQYF.

This clone is a singleton in its sample. The rearrangement links TRBV19 to TRBJ2-1; D not resolved. The CDR3 is 12 residues long. Germline lookup yields CDR1 LNHDA and CDR2 SQIVND (reference sequence). V was trimmed by 1 base and J by 6 bases, leaving 4 bases between them. The CDR3, as DNA: TGTGCCAGTAGTATAGCGAGCAATGAGCAGTTCTTC. This sequence encodes CASSIASNEQFF. The complete variable domain, with remaining parts taken from reference TRBV19 and TRBJ2-1, reads DGGITQSPKYLFRKEGQNVTLSCEQNLNHDAMYWYRQDPGQGLRLIYYSQIVNDFQKGDIAEGYSVSREKKESFPLTVTSAQKNPTAFYLCASSIASNEQFFGPGTRLTVL.

The chain recombines TRBV7-9 with TRBJ1-5; TRBD1 aligns across 8 bases. The trim removed 3 bases at V and 4 bases at J, leaving 8 bases unmatched. Germline CDR1 and CDR2: SEHNR and FQNEAQ (reference sequence). This CDR3 has 16 residues. The CDR3 region has the DNA TGTGCCAGCAGCTTCGGCAACGACAGGGGAAATCAGCCCCAGCATTTT. It encodes CASSFGNDRGNQPQHF.

The genes are TRBV5-5 and TRBJ1-2, with 7 bases that match TRBD1. The CDR3 covers 14 residues. Germline CDR1 and CDR2: SGHKS and YYEKEE (reference sequence). The ends lost 2 bases at V and 2 bases at J; junction bases unmatched: 3. The CDR3 protein is CASSLPGQNYGYTF. The CDR3 nucleotides read TGTGCCAGCAGCTTACCGGGACAGAACTATGGCTACACCTTC.

The chain has TRBV21-1 and TRBJ2-1; TRBD1, the table's D call, lacks a check against the DNA. TRBV21-1 is flagged as a pseudogene. The CDR3 is made up of 15 amino acids. The CDR3, as DNA: TGTGCCAGCAGCACCCGGGACAGCTCCTACAATGAGCAGTTCTTC. Protein sequence: CASSTRDSSYNEQFF.

This clone was seen just once. V gene TRBV18 combines with J gene TRBJ1-5; D gene unclear. Trimming shortened V by 2 bases and J by 0 bases, and 14 bases separated the two germline ends. In germline, CDR1 is KGHSH, CDR2 LQKENI. This CDR3 is built from 17 residues. This chain's CDR3 is CASSPVPSLNSNQPQHF. The CDR3, as DNA: TGTGCCAGCTCACCAGTACCCAGTCTGAATAGCAATCAGCCCCAGCATTTT.

V gene TRBV15 combines with J gene TRBJ2-2; weak D call: TRBD1 (6 bases). This CDR3 is built from 14 residues. Germline V gene sequence: CDR1 LNHNV, CDR2 YYDKDF (reference sequence). The V and J ends lost 7 bases and 5 bases respectively, with 14 bases between them. The CDR3 bases are TGTGCCACCACGCAGGGGTTTAGGACCGGGGAGCTGTTTTTT. Translation gives CATTQGFRTGELFF.

The chain joins TRBV7-2 to TRBJ2-1, with TRBD1 matching 9 bases. Germline trimming cut 6 bases from V and 9 bases from J; bases unmatched to any gene: 12. The CDR3 is 15 amino acids. From germline, CDR1 is SGHTA and CDR2 FQGNSA. Here the CDR3 reads CASSPGRDRVGEQFF. CDR3 nucleotide sequence: TGTGCCAGCAGTCCCGGCCGGGACAGGGTGGGTGAGCAGTTCTTC.

This chain links TRBV11-2 with TRBJ1-5; 10 bases map to TRBD1. CDR1 and CDR2 from the germline V gene are SGHAT and FQNNGV. This CDR3 has 17 residues. J was trimmed by 1 base and V by 5 bases; bases with no gene match: 8. The CDR3 sequence is CASSLPGTGESNQPQHF. As DNA, the CDR3 is TGTGCCAGCAGCCTTCCCGGGACAGGGGAGAGCAATCAGCCCCAGCATTTT.

The chain has TRBV6-2 or TRBV6-3 and TRBJ1-5; D is undetermined. Trimming took off 1 base at V and 7 bases at J, with 17 bases between the two ends. CDR3 size: 16 residues. The germline V gene encodes CDR1 MNHEY and CDR2 SVGEGT. The CDR3 DNA is TGTGCCAGCAGTTACTTCTCCGGACTCGTAAGCCAGCCCCAGCATTTT. Amino acid sequence: CASSYFSGLVSQPQHF.

The chain employs TRBV24-1 and TRBJ2-1, with TRBD2 matching 7 bases. The CDR3 runs 15 residues. Germline lookup yields CDR1 KGHDR and CDR2 SFDVKD. Trimming at V came to 0 bases and at J to 9 bases, leaving 7 bases not matched to a gene. The CDR3 loop reads CATSDLGLGWFEQFF. The CDR3 DNA reads TGTGCCACCAGTGATTTGGGACTAGGCTGGTTTGAGCAGTTCTTC.

The rearrangement joins TRBV19 to TRBJ2-7, with D tentatively TRBD2 (6 bases). Trimming shortened V by 8 bases and J by 1 base, and 12 bases separated the two germline ends. The CDR3 is made up of 13 amino acids. CDR1 and CDR2 (germline): LNHDA, SQIVND (reference sequence). CDR3 in amino acids: CASGIGTSYEQYF. The CDR3 DNA sequence: TGTGCCAGTGGGATTGGGACTTCCTACGAGCAGTACTTC.

The rearrangement uses TRBV7-2 and TRBJ2-7; no firm D call. There are 13 residues in the CDR3. Germline V gene sequence: CDR1 SGHTA, CDR2 FQGNSA. Deletions cut 1 base from V and 2 bases from J, with 6 bases between. CDR3 region: CASSLGRAYEQYF. CDR3 DNA: TGTGCCAGCAGCTTAGGTCGCGCCTACGAGCAGTACTTC.

This clone was counted only a few times. The chain combines TRBV7-3 with TRBJ1-2; 8 nucleotides line up with TRBD1. J lost 9 bases, V lost 11 bases, and 17 bases had no gene match. Germline loops: CDR1 SGHTA, CDR2 FQGTGA. The CDR3 has 14 residues. The CDR3 coding sequence is TGTGCCGGAAGAACGACAGGGGCCCTGCCGTGCTACACCTTC. Protein product: CAGRTTGALPCYTF.

V gene TRBV5-8 combines with J gene TRBJ2-1; 12 bases are a match to TRBD2. The CDR3 runs to 16 residues. Germline trimming cut 0 bases from V and 10 bases from J; bases unmatched to any gene: 8. Germline CDR1 SGHTS, CDR2 YDEGEE. The CDR3 sequence is CASSLAPASGGAEQFF. The CDR3 DNA reads TGTGCCAGCAGCTTGGCTCCGGCTAGCGGGGGGGCCGAGCAGTTCTTC.

The chain carries TRBV5-1 and TRBJ2-7; D possibly corresponds to TRBD1 (6 bases). V was pared by 0 bases and J by 5 bases, with 15 bases between. The CDR3 length is 15 residues. Per germline, CDR1 SGHRS and CDR2 YFSETQ. The CDR3 is CASSLAVGARDEQYF. The CDR3, as DNA: TGCGCCAGCAGCTTGGCGGTGGGGGCTAGGGACGAGCAGTACTTC.